This TCR beta chain came from a study of blood T cells in healthy people across ages. This clonotype was recorded once. Every participating donor contributed roughly 11 milliliters of peripheral blood through a draw. Total RNA was extracted at no less than 6 micrograms per sample. V shed 4 bases and J 8 bases; nucleotides not matched to a gene: 11. Germline V gene lookup returns CDR1 SGHRS and CDR2 YFSETQ. This CDR3 contains 14 residues. Primers used in a second PCR of roughly 7 to 12 cycles were a sample-barcoded 5' primer and a J-beta primer mix. TCRdb redid the calling of the 5' RACE reads with MiXCR, one entry per CDR3 protein. Counted here are more than 650,000 distinct CDR3 sequences, about 24% occurring once; the ten biggest clones make up less than 25%.

This receptor was identified in a man in his 70s in good health. The chain employs TRBV5-1 and TRBJ1-2; 7 bases match TRBD1. What was sequenced was blood. CDR3 sequence: CASSPWDRLGGYTF. CDR3 nucleotide sequence: TGCGCCAGCAGCCCCTGGGACAGACTCGGAGGCTACACCTTC.